This T cell receptor (beta chain) was sequenced during a study of CD8 T cells in ankylosing spondylitis. The TCR beta libraries were generated through quantitative 5'-RACE incorporating molecular barcodes. One entry per CDR3 protein results from TCRdb running MiXCR on the 5' RACE reads. Of hundreds of thousands of distinct CDR3 sequences detected, roughly 20% appear once; the ten largest clones hold approximately 14%. CDR1 and CDR2 from the germline V gene are SEHNR and FQNEAQ (reference sequence). V dropped 6 bases and J dropped 5; count of bases not matched to a gene: 3. The length of the CDR3 is 13 residues. This clonotype showed up just a few times.

V gene TRBV7-9 combines with J gene TRBJ2-1; 8 bases align to TRBD1. What was sequenced was blood, either unsorted or a sorted T cell fraction (not recorded which). The TCR was taken from a male donor with ankylosing spondylitis or in good health (not recorded which). The CDR3 sequence: CASRGDRNNEQFF. DNA of the CDR3: TGTGCCAGCAGAGGGGACAGGAACAATGAGCAGTTCTTC.